This TCR beta chain was identified during a study of T cell responses to AZD1222 COVID-19 vaccine. Points from the study as a whole: Spike-wide coverage was observed for vaccine-associated CD4 TCRs, with dominant responses at 160-218 and 743-854. Clonal diversity may have been underestimated, and the donors were mostly white British, with more females than males. Reports indicate that nearly half of spike-specific TCRs are directed at unmutated variant regions.

The CDR3 sequence is 14 residues long. Trimming cost V 7 bases and J 3 bases, with 15 bases left between them. CDR1 and CDR2 from the germline V gene are MNHNS and SASEGT. Regarding this clone: The antigen remains undetermined.

Repertoires were generated with immunoSEQ multiplex PCR, while TCRdb's copy carries only in-frame clones and drops some. The sample has about 180,000 clones, more than 75% seen once. Source: peripheral blood, taken 28 days after the second AZD1222 dose. This clonotype was sampled from an adult who received the AZD1222 COVID-19 vaccine. The chain couples TRBV6-1 to TRBJ1-1; D possibly corresponds to TRBD1 (6 bases). This CDR3 is CASNPPTGHTEAFF. The CDR3 DNA sequence: TGTGCCAGCAACCCGCCTACAGGGCACACTGAAGCTTTCTTT.